This TCR beta chain was captured by sequencing in a study of blood T cells in healthy people across ages. A second 7 to 11 cycle PCR used barcoded and J-beta primers. A single record per CDR3 protein comes from TCRdb applying MiXCR to the 5' RACE reads. The sample has 750,000 to 1,000,000 distinct CDR3 sequences; roughly 29% are singletons. The germline V and J ends were trimmed by 1 base and 7 bases, with 16 bases remaining between them. The V gene's germline CDR1 is DFQATT and CDR2 SNEGSKA (reference sequence). The CDR3 is made up of 15 amino acids. Separately, the same data were catalogued under a study of T cells of mothers and their children.

This rearrangement joins TRBV20-1 to TRBJ1-4; D possibly corresponds to TRBD1 (6 bases). The clonotype comes from a woman aged 40 to 50 in good health. Material for sequencing was blood. The CDR3 region is CSARALQGVGEKLFF. The CDR3 DNA reads as TGCAGTGCTAGAGCCCTACAGGGAGTGGGTGAAAAACTGTTTTTT.